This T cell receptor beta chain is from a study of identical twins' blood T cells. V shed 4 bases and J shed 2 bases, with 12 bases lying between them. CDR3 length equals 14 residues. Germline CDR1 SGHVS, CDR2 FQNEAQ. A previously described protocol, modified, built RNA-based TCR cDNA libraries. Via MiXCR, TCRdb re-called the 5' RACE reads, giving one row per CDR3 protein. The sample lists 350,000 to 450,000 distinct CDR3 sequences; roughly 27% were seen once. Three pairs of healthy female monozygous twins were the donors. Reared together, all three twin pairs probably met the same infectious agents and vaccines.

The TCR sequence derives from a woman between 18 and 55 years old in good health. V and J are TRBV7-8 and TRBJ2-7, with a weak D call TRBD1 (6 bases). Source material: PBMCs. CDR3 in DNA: TGTGCCAGCAGCTCACTGACAGGAACCTACGAGCAGTACTTC. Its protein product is CASSSLTGTYEQYF.